This T cell receptor beta chain was recorded in a study of blood T cells in healthy people across ages. Points from the study as a whole: A roughly linear fall in TCR beta diversity per million T cells was seen with increasing age. There were more naive CD4+ cells and higher diversity in long-lived donors than in aged donors.

For the second PCR, which ran for about 6 to 11 cycles, a sample-barcoded 5' primer and a J-beta primer mix were used. The template-switch adaptor was a 5' adaptor with 12 random nucleotides. It tagged each cDNA molecule. TCRdb ran MiXCR on the 5' RACE reads and lists one entry per CDR3 protein. The table has about a million distinct CDR3 sequences, roughly two fifths seen once. Concerning this clonotype itself: What it binds is unknown.

Input material: blood. This TCR came from a man aged 18 to 30 in good health.

The CDR3 protein is CSASKGASNQPQHF. CDR3 coding DNA: TGCAGTGCTAGTAAGGGGGCTAGCAATCAGCCCCAGCATTTT. The chain is built from TRBV20-1 and TRBJ1-5; TRBD1 matches at 7 bases. Germline CDR1 DFQATT, CDR2 SNEGSKA (reference sequence). The V gene end was trimmed by 3 bases and the J gene end by 0 bases; junction bases not matched to a gene: 2. The CDR3 totals 14 residues.